This entry is about one T cell receptor (beta chain). The data originate from a study of T cell responses to AZD1222 COVID-19 vaccine. V lost 2 bases, J lost 7 bases, and 11 bases stayed unmatched. The CDR3 covers 15 residues. The germline V gene encodes CDR1 SGDLS and CDR2 YYNGEE. Clones were read by immunoSEQ multiplex PCR, and TCRdb kept only the in-frame ones, dropping some. The data hold about 60,000 clones, with roughly 87% observed a single time. This TCR was sampled from an adult in good health. The chain carries TRBV9 and TRBJ2-7, with 8 bases that match TRBD2. The material sequenced was peripheral blood, taken on day 0 of AZD1222 vaccination. The DNA of the CDR3 is TGTGCCAGCAGCGTGGGTCGCGGGGGGCTGAGAGAGCAGTACTTC. This translates into CASSVGRGGLREQYF.